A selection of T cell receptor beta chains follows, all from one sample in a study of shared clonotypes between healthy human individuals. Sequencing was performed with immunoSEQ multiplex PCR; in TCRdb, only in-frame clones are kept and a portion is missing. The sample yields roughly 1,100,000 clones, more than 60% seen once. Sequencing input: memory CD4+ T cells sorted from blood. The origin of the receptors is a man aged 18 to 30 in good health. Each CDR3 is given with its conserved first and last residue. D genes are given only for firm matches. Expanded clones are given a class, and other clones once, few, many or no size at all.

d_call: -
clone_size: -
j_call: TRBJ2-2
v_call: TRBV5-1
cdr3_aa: CASSLDRVGTGELFF
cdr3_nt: TGCGCCAGCAGCTTGGACAGGGTCGGGACCGGGGAGCTGTTTTTT

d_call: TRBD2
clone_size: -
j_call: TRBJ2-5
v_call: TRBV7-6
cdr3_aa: CASSLAASGSVWETQYF
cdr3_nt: TGTGCCAGCAGCTTAGCGGCTAGCGGGAGCGTCTGGGAGACCCAGTACTTC

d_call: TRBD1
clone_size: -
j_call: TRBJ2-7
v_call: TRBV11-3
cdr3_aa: CASSRPGTGVREQYF
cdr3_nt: TGTGCCAGCAGCCGCCCCGGGACAGGGGTTCGGGAGCAGTACTTC

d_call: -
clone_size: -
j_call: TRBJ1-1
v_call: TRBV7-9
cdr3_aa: CASSFLFGGGNTEAFF
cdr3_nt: TGTGCCAGCAGCTTTCTCTTCGGGGGAGGGAACACTGAAGCTTTCTTT

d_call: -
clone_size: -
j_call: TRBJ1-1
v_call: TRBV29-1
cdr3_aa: CSVEAGNTEAFF
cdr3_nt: TGCAGCGTTGAAGCAGGGAACACTGAAGCTTTCTTT

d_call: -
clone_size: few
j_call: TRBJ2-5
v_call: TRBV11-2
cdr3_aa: CASTFDRLETQYF
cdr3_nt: TGTGCCAGTACCTTTGACAGGTTAGAGACCCAGTACTTC

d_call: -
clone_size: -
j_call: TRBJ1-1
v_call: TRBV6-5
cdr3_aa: CASSYLTRGTEAFF
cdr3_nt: TGTGCCAGCAGTTACCTGACGAGGGGGACTGAAGCTTTCTTT

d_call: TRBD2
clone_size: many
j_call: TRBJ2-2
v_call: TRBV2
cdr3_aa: CASRRDYNRELFF
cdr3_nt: TGTGCCAGCAGACGGGACTACAACAGGGAGCTGTTTTTT

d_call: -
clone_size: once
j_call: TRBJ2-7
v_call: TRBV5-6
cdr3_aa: CASSLGLGFYEQYF
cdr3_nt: TGTGCCAGCAGCTTGGGTCTTGGCTTCTACGAGCAGTACTTC

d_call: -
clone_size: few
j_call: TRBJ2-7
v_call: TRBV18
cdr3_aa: CASSRGGGLPVYF
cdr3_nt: TGTGCCAGCTCACGGGGCGGGGGCCTCCCCGTGTACTTC

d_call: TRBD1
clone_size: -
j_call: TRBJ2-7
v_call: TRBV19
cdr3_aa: CASSQRPGQGLEQYF
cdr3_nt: TGTGCCAGTAGTCAAAGACCTGGACAGGGCCTGGAGCAGTACTTC

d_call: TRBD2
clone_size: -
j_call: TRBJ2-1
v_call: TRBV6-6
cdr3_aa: CASSPAGRSSYNEQFF
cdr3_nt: TGTGCCAGCTCGCCAGCGGGAAGGAGCTCCTACAATGAGCAGTTCTTC

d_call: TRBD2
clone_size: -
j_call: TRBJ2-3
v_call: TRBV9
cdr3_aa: CASSAQWGLAGGSTDTQYF
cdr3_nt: TGTGCCAGCAGCGCCCAATGGGGACTAGCGGGAGGTAGCACAGATACGCAGTATTTT

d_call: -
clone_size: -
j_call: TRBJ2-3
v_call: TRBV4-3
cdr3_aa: CASSQDVRAFDTQYF
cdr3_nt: TGCGCCAGCAGCCAAGACGTCAGGGCCTTCGATACGCAGTATTTT

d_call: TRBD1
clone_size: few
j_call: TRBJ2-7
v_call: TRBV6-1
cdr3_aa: CASSPAGTGAYEQYF
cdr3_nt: TGTGCCAGCAGTCCCGCCGGGACAGGGGCTTACGAGCAGTACTTC

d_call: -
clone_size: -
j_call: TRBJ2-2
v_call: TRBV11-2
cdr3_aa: CASRRPGQNTGELFF
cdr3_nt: TGTGCCAGCAGGCGCCCGGGACAGAACACCGGGGAGCTGTTTTTT

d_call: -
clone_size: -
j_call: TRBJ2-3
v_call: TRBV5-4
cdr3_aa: CASSLKGHGTDTQYF
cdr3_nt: TGTGCCAGCAGCTTGAAGGGTCACGGAACAGATACGCAGTATTTT

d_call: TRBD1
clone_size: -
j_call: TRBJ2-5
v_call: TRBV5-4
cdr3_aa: CASSKDRGQETQYF
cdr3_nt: TGTGCCAGCAGCAAGGACAGGGGGCAAGAGACCCAGTACTTC

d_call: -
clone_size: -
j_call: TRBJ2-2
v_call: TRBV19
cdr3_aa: CASSQTGSGGELFF
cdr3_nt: TGTGCCAGTAGTCAAACAGGGAGTGGCGGGGAGCTGTTTTTT

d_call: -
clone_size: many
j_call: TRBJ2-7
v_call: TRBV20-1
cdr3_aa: CSAREVYEQYF
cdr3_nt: TGCAGTGCTAGAGAAGTATACGAGCAGTACTTC

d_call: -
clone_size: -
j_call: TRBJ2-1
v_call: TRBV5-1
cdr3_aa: CASKLTEPYNEQFF
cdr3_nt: TGCGCCAGCAAGTTGACGGAACCCTACAATGAGCAGTTCTTC

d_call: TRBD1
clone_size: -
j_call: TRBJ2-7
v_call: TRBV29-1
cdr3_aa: CSVGRQGKGNEQYF
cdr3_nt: TGCAGCGTGGGTCGACAGGGAAAAGGGAACGAGCAGTACTTC

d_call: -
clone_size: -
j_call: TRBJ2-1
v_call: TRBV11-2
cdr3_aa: CASSLDVGSGNEQFF
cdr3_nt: TGTGCCAGCAGCTTAGATGTAGGAAGCGGGAATGAGCAGTTCTTC

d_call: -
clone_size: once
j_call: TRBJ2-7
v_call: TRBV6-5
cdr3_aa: CAGSRDEQYF
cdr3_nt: TGTGCCGGGTCGAGGGACGAGCAGTACTTC

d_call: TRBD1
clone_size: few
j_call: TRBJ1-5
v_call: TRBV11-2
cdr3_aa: CASSLEQGTNQPQHF
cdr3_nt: TGTGCCAGCAGCTTAGAACAGGGGACCAATCAGCCCCAGCATTTT

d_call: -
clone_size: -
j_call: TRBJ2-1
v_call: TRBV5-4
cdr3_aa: CASSPVVTDNEQFF
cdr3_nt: TGTGCCAGCAGCCCCGTCGTGACTGACAATGAGCAGTTCTTC

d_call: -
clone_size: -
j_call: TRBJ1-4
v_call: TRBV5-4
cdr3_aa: CASSDRTVDEKLFF
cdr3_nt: TGTGCCAGCAGCGACAGGACCGTGGATGAAAAACTGTTTTTT

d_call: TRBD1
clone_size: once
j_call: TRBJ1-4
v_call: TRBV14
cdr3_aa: CASSQSRQGRANEKLFF
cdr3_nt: TGTGCCAGCAGCCAGTCGAGACAGGGAAGAGCTAATGAAAAACTGTTTTTT

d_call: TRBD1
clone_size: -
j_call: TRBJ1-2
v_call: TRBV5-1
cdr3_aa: CASKIRTGDYGYTF
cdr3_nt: TGCGCCAGCAAGATTAGGACAGGGGACTATGGCTACACCTTC

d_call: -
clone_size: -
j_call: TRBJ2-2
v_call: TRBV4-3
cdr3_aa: CASSQAGRTNTGELFF
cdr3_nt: TGCGCCAGCAGCCAAGCAGGGCGAACGAACACCGGGGAGCTGTTTTTT

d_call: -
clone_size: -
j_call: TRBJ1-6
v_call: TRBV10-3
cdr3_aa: CAISGEGELNSPLHF
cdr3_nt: TGTGCCATCAGCGGGGAGGGGGAACTTAATTCACCCCTCCACTTT

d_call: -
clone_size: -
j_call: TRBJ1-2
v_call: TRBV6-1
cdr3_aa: CASSEVGVRGYTF
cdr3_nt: TGTGCCAGCAGTGAAGTGGGGGTGAGGGGCTACACCTTC

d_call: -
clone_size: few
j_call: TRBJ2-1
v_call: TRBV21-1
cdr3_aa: CARAPWQFF
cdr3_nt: TGTGCCAGGGCCCCATGGCAGTTCTTC

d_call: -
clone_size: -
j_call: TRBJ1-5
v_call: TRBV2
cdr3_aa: CASTGDNQPQHF
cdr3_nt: TGTGCCAGCACTGGGGATAATCAGCCCCAGCATTTT

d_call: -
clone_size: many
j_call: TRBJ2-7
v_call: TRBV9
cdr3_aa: CASSVGLEVANEQYF
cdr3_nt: TGTGCCAGCAGCGTAGGGTTAGAGGTCGCGAACGAGCAGTACTTC

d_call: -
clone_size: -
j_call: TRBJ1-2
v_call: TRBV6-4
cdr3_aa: CASSDSGGPPYGYTF
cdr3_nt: TGTGCCAGCAGTGACTCGGGGGGGCCCCCCTATGGCTACACCTTC

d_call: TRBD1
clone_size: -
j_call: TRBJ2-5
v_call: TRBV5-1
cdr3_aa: CASSFGTGEETQYF
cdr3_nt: TGCGCCAGCAGCTTCGGGACAGGGGAAGAGACTCAGTACTTC

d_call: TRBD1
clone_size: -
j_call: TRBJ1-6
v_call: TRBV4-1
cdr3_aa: CASSQEWSGTDNSPLHF
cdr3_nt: TGCGCCAGCAGCCAAGAGTGGAGCGGGACAGATAATTCACCCCTCCACTTT

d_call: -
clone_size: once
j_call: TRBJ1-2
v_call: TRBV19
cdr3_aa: CASTNPRDGNYGYTF
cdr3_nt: TGTGCCAGTACCAACCCTCGGGACGGTAACTATGGCTACACCTTC

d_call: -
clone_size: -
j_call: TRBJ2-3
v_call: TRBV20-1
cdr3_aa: CSASGTDTQYF
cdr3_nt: TGCAGTGCTAGCGGCACAGATACGCAGTATTTT

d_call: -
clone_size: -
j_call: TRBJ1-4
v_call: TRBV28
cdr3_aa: CASSLSITTNEKLFF
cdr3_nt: TGTGCCAGCAGTTTATCCATTACAACTAATGAAAAACTGTTTTTT

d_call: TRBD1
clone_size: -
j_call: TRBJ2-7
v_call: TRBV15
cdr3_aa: CATSRDRGAEQYF
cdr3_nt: TGTGCCACCTCGAGGGACAGGGGAGCCGAGCAGTACTTC